This entry concerns a single T cell receptor beta chain. No antigen is known for it. This entry is derived from a study of cytomegalovirus exposure and HLA in healthy donors. Study-level results: Per a later analysis, 18,000 or so TCR beta sequences showed association with HLA alleles at 0.05 false discovery rate. A later analysis showed TCR association rates differing by HLA locus, peaking at DRB1 and lowest at HLA-C. A later analysis reportedly found fewer N-insertions in an Asian-associated ancestry cluster than the roughly 670-donor mean.

CDR1 is SQVTM and CDR2 is ANQGSEA in the germline V gene. The CDR3 is made up of 11 amino acids. V lost 7 bases, J lost 3 bases, and 9 bases lay in between. Primers: 60 Vbeta forward and 13 Jbeta reverse. The table came from immunoSEQ multiplex PCR; TCRdb's copy has only in-frame clones and leaves some out. Of some 130,000 clones listed, approximately 80% are singletons. The chain recombines TRBV29-1 with TRBJ1-1, with unresolved D. Sequenced sample: PBMCs. The receptor's source is a middle-aged man in good health and CMV-seronegative. The CDR3 sequence: CSAADYTEAFF. The CDR3 bases are TGCAGCGCGGCAGACTACACTGAAGCTTTCTTT.